This TCR beta chain was found in a study of shared clonotypes between healthy human individuals (dated by TCRdb to between 2020 and 2021). Study-level background: Three men and a couple of women, aged 18 to 49 years, made up the cohort. For each donor, CD4 naive and CD4 memory were each given three plates, CD8 naive was given two plates, and CD8 memory was given one plate. To estimate repertoire size and how much clonotypes are shared between individuals, the study performed deep sequencing of blood TCR repertoires from roughly five healthy adults. Different laboratories and diverse techniques were used to prepare libraries and sequence TCR repertoires, to increase sequencing depth and limit assay-specific biases. Each donor's leukapheresis produced roughly between roughly 0.94 and 9.5 billion PBMCs.

Healthy HIV-negative adults with no recently reported acute infections or vaccinations were included as donors. Only Caucasian adults living in Nashville, Tennessee, USA were represented among the donors. CD4+ T cells were enriched by magnetic negative selection; naive cells were then positively selected on CD45RA, and the negative fraction formed the memory subset. Blood was obtained by leukapheresis, after which PBMCs were separated by Ficoll-Histopaque density gradient centrifugation and cryopreserved in liquid nitrogen vapor phase. Analytical flow cytometry was used to check the purity and quantity of every magnetically sorted T cell population. From each sorted fraction, genomic DNA was isolated and quantified by UV absorbance on a Nanodrop 2000c. Using the deep immunoSEQ assay, TCR CDR3 regions were amplified from genomic DNA by multiplex PCR. For each cell subset, the extracted genomic DNA was distributed evenly across all wells of several immunoSEQ 96-well plates, and each plate served as one replicate. For sorted subsets, each replicate PCR was loaded with 150 to 250 ng genomic DNA, equivalent to approximately 33,000 T cell genomes. Purified libraries were quantified with a Qubit 3.0 fluorometer, sized on a Bioanalyzer 2100, and re-quantified with the KAPA Library Quantification kit. Every immunoSEQ 96-well plate was sequenced on a separate single-read 150-cycle Illumina NextSeq 550 flow cell. The study's processing was this. Because only junctional sequences without quality scores were contained in the immunoSEQ output, filtering matching that applied to full-length reads could not be performed. To assign V/J genes and CDR3, sequences were annotated against IMGT germline references using PyIR, a Python wrapper for IgBLAST v1.9. Reads were filtered out if the reads had weak V/J assignments (E-value above 1e-6), no CDR3, stop codons, out-of-frame junctions, or ambiguous translated residues. V3J clonotypes were defined as sequences sharing an identical inferred V gene, J gene, and CDR3 amino acid sequence. The percentage overlap between two repertoires was calculated by dividing the number of shared unique clonotypes by the size of the smaller repertoire. Three approaches were used to assess repertoire richness: RTK rarefaction, the Chao1 estimator, and Recon v2.1 estimates of unobserved clonotypes. OLGA was used to compute generation probabilities for all TCRbeta clonotypes that the gDNA method yielded from a few donors. Here the immuneACCESS table is served through TCRdb, limited to in-frame sequences with V and J called. Missing clones are a known gap in these copies; in checked studies unresolved V genes cover under half, and the rest lacks a known reason. V and J calls and clone size follow that table, whereas D and trimming were derived from the DNA. The sample contains 950,000 to 1,300,000 clones, approximately 68% of them found a single time. The top ten constitute over 1.3% of the sample.

The germline V gene encodes CDR1 SGHTA and CDR2 FQGNSA. Including cysteine and phenylalanine, the CDR3 has 17 amino acids. The kept DNA is CDR3 alone, 51 bases in frame from the first base. V is shortened by 5 bases, J by 3 bases, and the region joining them spans 20 bases. Concerning this clone: Its antigen is unknown. Per-base qualities were not stored, and no clone one base away is much larger.

Broader findings and caveats from the paper: When a few donors were compared, the shared fraction of clonotypes was 5% to 6.5% for naive CD4, more than 3% for naive CD8, 2.3% for memory CD4, and around 0.37% for memory CD8. Only blood was sampled, and tissue TCR repertoires likely differ from those in blood. Naive subsets generally had larger estimated clonotype richness than memory subsets did. Clonotypes shared by all four sorted-subset donors showed higher generation probabilities than non-shared clonotypes. Incomplete sequencing was indicated by rarefaction of sorted-subset datasets, despite the large sequencing depth. Because the study included only a small number of donors, the genetic and exposure-history diversity represented was limited. Based on pairwise subsampling, the degree of clonotype sharing among donors was expected to be affected by sequencing depth.

Sequenced input: memory CD4+ T cells sorted from blood. According to the study, the label for this sample's cell subset or site signals: CD45RA-negative fraction. The sequence came from a man aged 18 to 29 in good health. The chain is assembled from TRBV7-2 and TRBJ2-1; perhaps TRBD1 is the D gene, with 7 bases matching. The nucleotide sequence is TGTGCCAGCAGCCCAGGGGGGTACAGGGGCCTCTACAATGAGCAGTTCTTC. This is translated as CASSPGGYRGLYNEQFF.